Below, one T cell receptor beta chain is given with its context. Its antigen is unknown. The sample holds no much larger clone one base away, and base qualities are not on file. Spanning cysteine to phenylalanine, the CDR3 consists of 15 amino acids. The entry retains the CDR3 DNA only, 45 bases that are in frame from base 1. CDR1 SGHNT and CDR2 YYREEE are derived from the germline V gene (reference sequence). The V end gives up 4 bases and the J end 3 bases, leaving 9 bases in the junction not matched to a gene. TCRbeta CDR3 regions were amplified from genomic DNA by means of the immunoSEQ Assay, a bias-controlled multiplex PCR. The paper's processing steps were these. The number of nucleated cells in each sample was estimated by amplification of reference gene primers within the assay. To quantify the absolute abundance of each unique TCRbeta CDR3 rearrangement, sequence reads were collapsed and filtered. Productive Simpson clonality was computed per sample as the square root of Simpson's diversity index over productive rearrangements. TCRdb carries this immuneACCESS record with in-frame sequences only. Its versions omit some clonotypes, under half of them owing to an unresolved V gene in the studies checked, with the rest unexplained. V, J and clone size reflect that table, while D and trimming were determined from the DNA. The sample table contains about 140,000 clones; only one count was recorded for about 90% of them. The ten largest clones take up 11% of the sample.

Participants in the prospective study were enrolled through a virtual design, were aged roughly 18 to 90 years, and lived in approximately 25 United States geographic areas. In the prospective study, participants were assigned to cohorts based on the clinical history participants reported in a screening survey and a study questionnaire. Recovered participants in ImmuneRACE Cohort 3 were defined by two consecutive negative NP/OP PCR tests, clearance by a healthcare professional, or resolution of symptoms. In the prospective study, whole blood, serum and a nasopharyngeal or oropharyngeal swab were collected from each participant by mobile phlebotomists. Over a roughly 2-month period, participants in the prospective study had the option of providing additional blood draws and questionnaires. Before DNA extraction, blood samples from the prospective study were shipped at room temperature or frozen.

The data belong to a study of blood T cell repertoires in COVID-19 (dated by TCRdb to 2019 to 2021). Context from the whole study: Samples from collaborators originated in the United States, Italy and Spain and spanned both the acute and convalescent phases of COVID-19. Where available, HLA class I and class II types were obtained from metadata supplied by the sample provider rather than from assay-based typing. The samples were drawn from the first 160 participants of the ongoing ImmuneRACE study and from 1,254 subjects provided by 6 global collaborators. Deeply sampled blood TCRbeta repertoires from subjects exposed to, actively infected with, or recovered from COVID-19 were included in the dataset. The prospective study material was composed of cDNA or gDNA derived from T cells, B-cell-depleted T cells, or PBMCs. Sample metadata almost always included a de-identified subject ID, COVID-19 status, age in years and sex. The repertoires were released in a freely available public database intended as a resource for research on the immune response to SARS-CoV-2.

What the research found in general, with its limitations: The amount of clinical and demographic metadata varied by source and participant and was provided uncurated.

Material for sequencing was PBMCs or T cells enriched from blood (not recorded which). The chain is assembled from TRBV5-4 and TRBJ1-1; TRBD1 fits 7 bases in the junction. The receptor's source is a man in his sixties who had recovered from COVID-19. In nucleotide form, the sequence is TGTGCCAGCAGCAGGGGGCAGGGAGAGTACACTGAAGCTTTCTTT. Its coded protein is CASSRGQGEYTEAFF. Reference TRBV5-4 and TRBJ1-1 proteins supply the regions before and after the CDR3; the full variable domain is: ETGVTQSPTHLIKTRGQQVTLRCSSQSGHNTVSWYQQALGQGPQFIFQYYREEENGRGNFPPRFSGLQFPNYSSELNVNALELDDSALYLCASSRGQGEYTEAFFGQGTRLTVV.